Listed below are T cell receptor beta chains from one sample, sequenced in a study of T-cell memory formation after mild COVID-19. TCRdb re-analysed the 5' RACE reads in MiXCR, keeping a single row per CDR3 protein. Altogether roughly 190,000 distinct CDR3 sequences are present, under 30% being singletons, with the ten largest covering roughly an eighth. The sample comprised PBMCs or a T cell subset sorted from them (not recorded which). Receptors were obtained from an adult woman who had mild COVID-19 (a few samples of this study predate the infection). Cell type and time point are not known. CDR3s include the opening cysteine and the closing phenylalanine or tryptophan. The D gene is left open where the match is weak. Not all rows give a size; the values are once, few, many and, for expanded clones, a class.

few	TRBJ2-1	TRBV7-2	TRBD2	TGTGCCAGCAGCGTCAAAACTAGCGGGCTAGGGAATGAGCAGTTCTTC	CASSVKTSGLGNEQFF
few	TRBJ2-5	TRBV4-2	TRBD2	TGTGCCAGCAGCCAAGGCACCGGGACTACTGCCGGAGAGACCCAGTACTTC	CASSQGTGTTAGETQYF
few	TRBJ2-1	TRBV20-1	TRBD2	TGCAGTGCTAGAGTAGCGGGGGATTACAATGAGCAGTTCTTC	CSARVAGDYNEQFF
NA	TRBJ1-5	TRBV4-1	NA	TGCGCCAGCAGCCAAGAACCCAGGGACGATCAGCCCCAGCATTTT	CASSQEPRDDQPQHF
few	TRBJ1-1	TRBV12-3/TRBV12-4	TRBD1	TGTGCCAGCAGTTACGGGACAGGGGGCAAGAAAGCTTTCTTT	CASSYGTGGKKAFF
few	TRBJ2-5	TRBV15	NA	TGTGCCACCAGCAGAGGCGGCGGGACCGAAGAGACCCAGTACTTC	CATSRGGGTEETQYF
many	TRBJ2-2	TRBV18	TRBD2	TGTGCCAGCTCACCATCGGCCCATAGCGGGAGGTCGAACACCGGGGAGCTGTTTTTT	CASSPSAHSGRSNTGELFF
many	TRBJ2-3	TRBV7-8	NA	TGTGCCAGCAGCTTAGAAGCGGGTCAGCAACTCACAGATACGCAGTATTTT	CASSLEAGQQLTDTQYF
NA	TRBJ2-6	TRBV4-1	NA	TGCGCCAGCAGCCGTTGGTCTGACGGGGCCAACGTCCTGACTTTC	CASSRWSDGANVLTF
few	TRBJ2-5	TRBV7-2	NA	TGTGCCAGCAGCTCAAAGGCCCTTGGAGAGACCCAGTACTTC	CASSSKALGETQYF
few	TRBJ2-5	TRBV10-3	NA	TGTGCCATCAGCTTTCGGGGGCAAGAGACCCAGTACTTC	CAISFRGQETQYF
few	TRBJ2-1	TRBV7-2	NA	TGTGCCAGCAGCCGTCTCCCGGGACTCCGGCCAACTTCCTTTTCCTACAATGAGCAGTTCTTC	CASSRLPGLRPTSFSYNEQFF
many	TRBJ1-1	TRBV18	NA	TGTGCCAGCTCACCAAAACACGGCACAAACACTGAAGCTTTCTTT	CASSPKHGTNTEAFF
NA	TRBJ1-2	TRBV12-3/TRBV12-4	TRBD1	TGTGCCAGCAGCTTCCGGGACAGGGGGCCCTTCGAAAACTATGGCTACACCTTC	CASSFRDRGPFENYGYTF
few	TRBJ1-2	TRBV5-1	NA	TGCGCCAGCAGCACAGACAGGACCGGCTACACCTTC	CASSTDRTGYTF
few	TRBJ2-4	TRBV3-1	NA	TGTGCCAGCAGCCAAGTGGGGACAATCGAAAACATTCAGTACTTC	CASSQVGTIENIQYF
NA	TRBJ1-5	TRBV6-5	TRBD1	TGTGCCAGCAGACTGACAGGGGTCAATCAGCCCCAGCATTTT	CASRLTGVNQPQHF
NA	TRBJ2-1	TRBV18	NA	TGTGCCAGCTCACCGACTGTCCGCGGTGAGCAGTTCTTC	CASSPTVRGEQFF
NA	TRBJ2-7	TRBV19	TRBD1	TGTGCCAGTAGTCCCCGGCAGGGGGCTTTCGACGAGCAGTACTTC	CASSPRQGAFDEQYF
NA	TRBJ2-5	TRBV3-1	TRBD1	TGTGCCAGCAGCCGGGACAGCGTGTCGGGAAAGACCCAGTACTTC	CASSRDSVSGKTQYF
NA	TRBJ2-1	TRBV7-9	NA	TGTGCCAGCAGCTTAGGGCAGGTCCCGGCGGATGAGCAGTTCTTC	CASSLGQVPADEQFF
NA	TRBJ2-5	TRBV10-3	TRBD2	TGTGCCATCAGTGGGACTAGCGGGAGTGAGACCCAGTACTTC	CAISGTSGSETQYF
few	TRBJ2-1	TRBV5-1	NA	TGCGCCAGCAGCTCAACGCAGGGTGGGGGCTCCTACAATGAGCAGTTCTTC	CASSSTQGGGSYNEQFF
NA	TRBJ2-3	TRBV29-1	TRBD2	TGCAGCGCCCCGACTAGCGGGACTACAGATACGCAGTATTTT	CSAPTSGTTDTQYF
NA	TRBJ2-1	TRBV7-2	NA	TGTGCCACCGTGGCGGGCTGGTATGAGCAGTTCTTC	CATVAGWYEQFF
NA	TRBJ2-5	TRBV5-1	TRBD1	TGCGCCAGCAGCTTGGTTGGGACAGGGAATGAAGAGACCCAGTACTTC	CASSLVGTGNEETQYF
NA	TRBJ2-7	TRBV29-1	TRBD1	TGCAGCGTTGAAGACCACAGGGGGGAAGTTTACGAGCAGTACTTC	CSVEDHRGEVYEQYF
few	TRBJ2-1	TRBV7-6	NA	TGTGCCAGCAGCGCCTTCGATGAGTACCCTGAGCAGTTCTTC	CASSAFDEYPEQFF
NA	TRBJ1-1	TRBV6-6	NA	TGTGCCAGCAGTCCGGGCGGTTACACTGAAGCTTTCTTT	CASSPGGYTEAFF
few	TRBJ1-2	TRBV29-1	NA	TGCAGCGTTAAGCAGGGCGACCCATGGTATGGCTACACCTTC	CSVKQGDPWYGYTF
NA	TRBJ2-6	TRBV29-1	TRBD2	TGCAGCGAATCCCCGACTAGCGGGAGGGGCTCTGGGGCCAACGTCCTGACTTTC	CSESPTSGRGSGANVLTF
few	TRBJ2-1	TRBV7-3	TRBD2	TGTGCCAGCAGCTTAATCCGCGCGGGAGGGAGTGGTGAGCAGTTCTTC	CASSLIRAGGSGEQFF
few	TRBJ2-1	TRBV7-9	NA	TGTGCCAGCAGCCCCCCGGGGTATGAGCAGTTCTTC	CASSPPGYEQFF
NA	TRBJ2-1	TRBV7-9	NA	TGTGCCAGCAGCTTATACCCTCGCAATGAGCAGTTCTTC	CASSLYPRNEQFF
NA	TRBJ1-1	TRBV20-1	NA	TGCAGTGCTGGAGACAGAGGGAATGCTGAAGCTTTCTTT	CSAGDRGNAEAFF
NA	TRBJ2-5	TRBV6-5	NA	TGTGCCAGCAGTTACTCGCCGAATAGGGAGGAGACCCAGTACTTC	CASSYSPNREETQYF
NA	TRBJ2-1	TRBV15	NA	TGTGCCACCAGCGGACCCCGGGACATGAGCTCCTACAATGAGCAGTTCTTC	CATSGPRDMSSYNEQFF
NA	TRBJ2-3	TRBV9	NA	TGTGCCAGCAGTCCCCTAAGAGGGCGGAACACAGATACGCAGTATTTT	CASSPLRGRNTDTQYF
few	TRBJ1-3	TRBV7-8	NA	TGTGCCAGCAGCCCCCCCGGGCCTGGAAACACCATATATTTT	CASSPPGPGNTIYF
few	TRBJ2-7	TRBV6-1	TRBD1	TGTGCCAGCAGCAACAACAGGGGGTTTCCCTACGAGCAGTACTTC	CASSNNRGFPYEQYF
few	TRBJ1-2	TRBV6-2/TRBV6-3	NA	TGTGCCAGCAGACCTGACGGTTATGGCTACACCTTC	CASRPDGYGYTF
few	TRBJ2-3	TRBV6-5	NA	TGTGCCAGCAGCTCGGGTCTCAATGCAGATACGCAGTATTTT	CASSSGLNADTQYF
few	TRBJ2-2	TRBV5-5	TRBD1	TGTGCCAGCAGCTTGGGACAGGGGGTTGGGGCCGGGGAGCTGTTTTTT	CASSLGQGVGAGELFF
NA	TRBJ1-2	TRBV4-1	NA	TGCGCCAGCAGCCAAGAGTTTTTTCGCGGGCCTAACTATGGCTACACCTTC	CASSQEFFRGPNYGYTF
few	TRBJ2-3	TRBV20-1	NA	TGCAGTGCTAGAGATACGACGAACACAGATACGCAGTATTTT	CSARDTTNTDTQYF
NA	TRBJ1-5	TRBV20-1	NA	TGCAGTGCGGCAAGACAGGAAAGCAATCAGCCCCAGCATTTT	CSAARQESNQPQHF
NA	TRBJ2-7	TRBV3-1	NA	TGTGCCAGCAGCCTCATGGGGCACGAGCAGTACTTC	CASSLMGHEQYF
NA	TRBJ2-7	TRBV7-9	NA	TGTGCCAGCAGCTCCCCGAGACAACGCTCCTACGAGCAGTACTTC	CASSSPRQRSYEQYF